The 5 T cell receptor beta chains given below trace back to one sample, sequenced in a study of technical replicates of blood from several donors. Profiled with immunoSEQ multiplex PCR; TCRdb holds only in-frame clones, not every one. The table includes some 11,000 clones, approximately 94% detected once. Sequencing input: PBMCs. These receptors came from a human donor in good health.

Only one count was recorded for this clone. V is TRBV10-1 and J is TRBJ2-7; 7 nucleotides agree with TRBD1. V shed 2 bases and J 2 bases; nucleotides not matched to a gene: 3. This CDR3 contains 14 residues. CDR1 and CDR2 (germline): WNHNN, SYGVQD (reference sequence). CDR3 loop: CASSEDRVTYEQYF. The CDR3 region has the DNA TGCGCCAGCAGTGAGGACAGGGTTACCTACGAGCAGTACTTC.

J is TRBJ2-5 and V is TRBV6-5, with 8 nucleotides matching TRBD2. CDR3 length equals 14 residues. Looked up from germline, CDR1 is MNHEY and CDR2 is SVGAGI. With V trimmed by 8 bases and J by 5 bases, 10 bases remained unmatched. The CDR3: CASHRSGGEETQYF. The CDR3 DNA reads TGTGCCAGCCATCGATCGGGAGGGGAGGAGACCCAGTACTTC.

This chain uses TRBV9 with TRBJ1-2, with a possible D match to TRBD1 (6 bases). Deletions cut 0 bases from V and 2 bases from J, with 20 bases between. The germline V gene has CDR1 SGDLS and CDR2 YYNGEE. CDR3 length equals 18 residues. The DNA for the CDR3 is TGTGCCAGCAGCGTAGGTACCGGGGGGGCCAACCAAAACTATGGCTACACCTTC. Its translation: CASSVGTGGANQNYGYTF.

The gene calls are TRBV6-5 and TRBJ2-2, with 10 bases lining up with TRBD1. Germline CDR1 is MNHEY and CDR2 is SVGAGI. CDR3 length equals 15 residues. The V segment lost 7 bases and the J segment 5 bases; nucleotides outside the gene matches: 7. CDR3 amino acids: CASKFRTGGTGELFF. In DNA, the CDR3 is TGTGCCAGCAAATTCCGGACAGGGGGGACCGGGGAGCTGTTTTTT.

The chain links TRBV4-1 to TRBJ2-3, with D perhaps matching TRBD1 (5 bases). This CDR3 is built from 18 residues. The V gene lost 0 bases and the J gene lost 0 bases, with 16 bases spanning the gap. Per the germline V gene, CDR1 is MGHRA and CDR2 is YSYEKL. The CDR3 bases are TGCGCCAGCAGCCAAGATTACTCAGGGAAAACTAGCACAGATACGCAGTATTTT. As protein: CASSQDYSGKTSTDTQYF.